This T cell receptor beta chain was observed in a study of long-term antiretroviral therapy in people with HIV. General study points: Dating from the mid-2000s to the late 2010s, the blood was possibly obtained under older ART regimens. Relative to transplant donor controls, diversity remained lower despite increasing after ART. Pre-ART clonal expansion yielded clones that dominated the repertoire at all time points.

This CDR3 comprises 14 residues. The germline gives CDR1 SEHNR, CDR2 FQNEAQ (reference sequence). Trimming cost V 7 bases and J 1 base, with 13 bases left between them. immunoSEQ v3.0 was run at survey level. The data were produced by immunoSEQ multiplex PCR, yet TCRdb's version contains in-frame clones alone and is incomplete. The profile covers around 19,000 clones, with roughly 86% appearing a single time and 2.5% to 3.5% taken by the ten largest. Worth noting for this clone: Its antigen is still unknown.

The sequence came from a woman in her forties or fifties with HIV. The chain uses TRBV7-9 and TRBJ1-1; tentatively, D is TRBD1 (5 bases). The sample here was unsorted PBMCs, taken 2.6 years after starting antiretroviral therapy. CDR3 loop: CASTLSGGNTEAFF. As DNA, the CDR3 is TGTGCCAGCACCCTATCCGGGGGGAACACTGAAGCTTTCTTT.